These T cell receptor beta chains were read from a single sample in a study of control samples from healthy donors and cancer patients. Sequenced by immunoSEQ multiplex PCR; TCRdb stores in-frame clones only, minus some. The sample holds some 200,000 clones; approximately 92% are singletons and the top ten take roughly 1.5%. Sequenced input: blood. These receptors all come from a young man in good health. CDR3s include the opening cysteine and the closing phenylalanine or tryptophan. The order of the fields is D gene, clone size, V gene, J gene, CDR3 protein, CDR3 DNA. A D gene is named only where the DNA matches it firmly. Rows may omit the clone size; those that give it use once, few, many or a size class.

.	.	TRBV14	TRBJ2-7	CASSQDGSRGGEQYF	TGTGCCAGCAGCCAAGACGGGTCCAGGGGTGGCGAGCAGTACTTC
.	.	TRBV7-3	TRBJ2-2	CASSLRPDTGELFF	TGTGCCAGCAGCTTAAGGCCAGACACCGGGGAGCTGTTTTTT
TRBD1	.	TRBV19	TRBJ1-3	CASSIGTGVSFSGNTIYF	TGTGCCAGTAGTATCGGGACAGGGGTATCGTTCTCTGGAAACACCATATATTTT
TRBD1	.	TRBV29-1	TRBJ2-2	CSVPRDRGHTGELFF	TGCAGCGTCCCCCGGGACAGGGGGCACACCGGGGAGCTGTTTTTT
.	.	TRBV13	TRBJ1-2	CASSLAGIYGYTF	TGTGCCAGCAGCTTAGCGGGAATCTATGGCTACACCTTC
.	.	TRBV4-1	TRBJ2-5	CASSQLSVYREPRGTQYF	TGCGCCAGCAGCCAACTGTCCGTTTACAGGGAGCCCCGGGGGACCCAGTACTTC
TRBD1	.	TRBV4-2	TRBJ1-2	CASSQDVRGNYGYTF	TGTGCCAGCAGCCAAGATGTCAGGGGGAACTATGGCTACACCTTC
TRBD1	.	TRBV28	TRBJ1-5	CASSLLSGDRQPQHF	TGTGCCAGCAGTTTATTGTCGGGGGACAGGCAGCCCCAGCATTTT
.	.	TRBV5-4	TRBJ1-2	CASSPSGKREGALGLGYTF	TGTGCCAGCAGTCCGTCGGGGAAGAGGGAGGGAGCTTTGGGGCTTGGCTACACCTTC
.	.	TRBV14	TRBJ1-2	CASSQGDIGNYGYTF	TGTGCCAGCAGCCAAGGAGACATTGGAAACTATGGCTACACCTTC
TRBD2	.	TRBV3-1/TRBV3-2	TRBJ2-3	CASSPTSGGAGDTQYF	TGTGCCAGCAGCCCGACTAGCGGGGGGGCCGGGGATACGCAGTATTTT
.	.	TRBV27	TRBJ2-1	CASIGLLAREQFF	TGTGCCAGCATCGGCCTCCTCGCGCGTGAGCAGTTCTTC
.	.	TRBV11-2	TRBJ2-5	CASSRNEETQYF	TGTGCCAGCAGCCGCAACGAAGAGACCCAGTACTTC
.	.	TRBV5-4	TRBJ2-1	CASSLGSGQSSYNEQFF	TGTGCCAGCAGCCTCGGCAGCGGCCAAAGCTCCTACAATGAGCAGTTCTTC
TRBD1	.	TRBV28	TRBJ2-1	CASSLSEGQGNYNEQFF	TGTGCCAGCAGTTTATCCGAAGGACAGGGGAACTACAATGAGCAGTTCTTC
.	.	TRBV7-8	TRBJ2-5	CASSRGADGETQYF	TGTGCCAGCAGCCGGGGGGCTGATGGAGAGACCCAGTACTTC
TRBD1	.	TRBV5-4	TRBJ1-1	CASSQNPGQGLNTEAFF	TGTGCCAGCAGCCAGAATCCGGGACAGGGATTGAACACTGAAGCTTTCTTT
TRBD1	once	TRBV5-1	TRBJ1-6	CASSFSGTGSQVSPLHF	TGCGCCAGCAGCTTTTCCGGGACAGGCTCTCAAGTTTCACCCCTCCACTTT
.	once	TRBV10-3	TRBJ2-2	CAISFTGTNTGELFF	TGTGCCATCAGTTTTACAGGGACCAACACCGGGGAGCTGTTTTTT
.	.	TRBV19	TRBJ1-4	CASSIGRTNEKLFF	TGTGCCAGTAGTATCGGGAGGACTAATGAAAAACTGTTTTTT
.	once	TRBV6-4	TRBJ1-2	CASSDRDGLNYGYTF	TGTGCCAGCAGTGACCGGGACGGCTTGAACTATGGCTACACCTTC
.	.	TRBV24-1	TRBJ2-7	CATSDTEAQGGEQYF	TGTGCCACCAGTGATACTGAGGCACAGGGAGGCGAGCAGTACTTC
.	.	TRBV7-6	TRBJ1-6	CASSQGTPNNSPLHF	TGTGCCAGCAGCCAAGGGACACCCAATAATTCACCCCTCCACTTT
.	.	TRBV10-3	TRBJ2-1	CAISDPRAGAYNEQFF	TGTGCCATCAGTGACCCTAGGGCGGGCGCCTACAATGAGCAGTTCTTC
TRBD1	.	TRBV18	TRBJ2-1	CASSPLRPDRGNEQFF	TGTGCCAGCTCACCACTCAGACCCGACAGGGGGAATGAGCAGTTCTTC
.	.	TRBV30	TRBJ1-2	CALTTGYYGYTF	TGTGCCTTGACCACAGGGTACTATGGCTACACCTTC
TRBD1	.	TRBV10-3	TRBJ1-4	CAISEGPAGGGKLFF	TGTGCCATCAGTGAAGGGCCGGCAGGGGGGGGAAAACTGTTTTTT
.	.	TRBV18	TRBJ2-7	CASSPSPSSYEQYF	TGTGCCAGCTCACCAAGTCCCAGCAGCTACGAGCAGTACTTC
.	.	TRBV3-1/TRBV3-2	TRBJ2-1	CASSQLDRYNEQFF	TGTGCCAGCAGCCAACTAGACCGATACAATGAGCAGTTCTTC
.	.	TRBV28	TRBJ2-3	CASGDTQYF	TGTGCCAGCGGGGATACGCAGTATTTT
.	.	TRBV5-6	TRBJ2-3	CASSLAGETDTQYF	TGTGCCAGCAGCTTGGCCGGGGAGACAGATACGCAGTATTTT
TRBD2	once	TRBV5-1	TRBJ2-3	CASSLEFRGADTQYF	TGCGCCAGCAGCTTGGAGTTCCGGGGGGCAGATACGCAGTATTTT
.	.	TRBV2	TRBJ2-1	CASRPEAFYNEQFF	TGTGCCAGCAGGCCAGAAGCTTTCTACAATGAGCAGTTCTTC
.	.	TRBV13	TRBJ2-7	CASSLNGGLSYEQYF	TGTGCCAGCAGCTTAAACGGGGGCCTCTCCTACGAGCAGTACTTC
.	.	TRBV5-1	TRBJ2-2	CASSPGLPRGGGELFF	TGCGCCAGCAGCCCGGGACTCCCGAGGGGAGGCGGGGAGCTGTTTTTT
TRBD1	.	TRBV9	TRBJ1-4	CASSVWGTENEKLFF	TGTGCCAGCAGCGTCTGGGGGACAGAGAATGAAAAACTGTTTTTT
.	once	TRBV5-6	TRBJ2-7	CASSLGGISHEQYF	TGTGCCAGCAGCTTGGGCGGGATTAGTCACGAGCAGTACTTC
TRBD1	.	TRBV28	TRBJ2-7	CASSTTGGLYEQYF	TGTGCCAGCAGTACGACAGGGGGACTCTACGAGCAGTACTTC
.	.	TRBV6-4	TRBJ1-6	CASSERMGSPLHF	TGTGCCAGCAGTGAGAGAATGGGTTCACCCCTCCACTTT
TRBD2	.	TRBV29-1	TRBJ2-7	CSVARGNYEQYF	TGCAGCGTTGCGCGGGGGAACTACGAGCAGTACTTC
TRBD1	.	TRBV18	TRBJ2-2	CASSPGQGALPGELFF	TGTGCCAGCTCACCGGGACAGGGGGCGCTTCCCGGGGAGCTGTTTTTT
TRBD1	.	TRBV7-3	TRBJ2-3	CASSQWTGKRPTTDTQYF	TGTGCCAGCAGCCAATGGACAGGGAAACGACCCACCACAGATACGCAGTATTTT
.	.	TRBV2	TRBJ2-2	CASNLEGSTGELFF	TGTGCCAGTAACCTCGAGGGAAGCACCGGGGAGCTGTTTTTT
.	.	TRBV2	TRBJ1-5	CASRPDSSNQPQHF	TGTGCCAGCAGACCGGACAGTAGCAATCAGCCCCAGCATTTT
.	.	TRBV2	TRBJ2-7	CASFFRRFVGEQYF	TGTGCCAGCTTCTTTCGCCGTTTCGTTGGCGAGCAGTACTTC
.	.	TRBV7-8	TRBJ1-4	CASSMRGLLNEKLFF	TGTGCCAGCAGTATGAGAGGCCTACTAAATGAAAAACTGTTTTTT
.	.	TRBV18	TRBJ1-2	CASSPYRENYGYTF	TGTGCCAGCTCACCGTACCGAGAAAACTATGGCTACACCTTC
.	.	TRBV24-1	TRBJ2-3	CATSDQTVRVPDTQYF	TGTGCCACCAGTGATCAGACGGTGAGAGTACCAGATACGCAGTATTTT
.	few	TRBV3-1/TRBV3-2	TRBJ2-7	CASSQFLSGEQYF	TGTGCCAGCAGCCAATTTCTATCTGGCGAGCAGTACTTC
.	.	TRBV25-1	TRBJ1-2	CASSEKGRDGYTF	TGTGCCAGCAGTGAAAAAGGGAGGGATGGCTACACCTTC
TRBD1	.	TRBV11-2	TRBJ2-7	CASSFGPDRVRAYEQYF	TGTGCCAGCAGCTTTGGACCCGACAGGGTCAGAGCCTACGAGCAGTACTTC
.	.	TRBV3-1/TRBV3-2	TRBJ1-5	CASSQDYRDQPQHF	TGTGCCAGCAGCCAAGATTACAGAGATCAGCCCCAGCATTTT
TRBD2	.	TRBV7-8	TRBJ2-7	CASSLWTSGPISYEQYF	TGTGCCAGCAGCCTGTGGACTAGCGGCCCGATCTCCTACGAGCAGTACTTC